This is a list of T cell receptor beta chains from one sample in a study of response to subunit inactivated influenza vaccine. MiXCR, run by TCRdb on the RT-PCR reads, gives a single entry per CDR3 protein. Found here are about 500,000 distinct CDR3 sequences, approximately 16% of them singletons; the top ten hold approximately 3%. The source material was CD4+ T cells sorted from PBMCs, sampled around 2 years after vaccination. The receptor source for this set is a man aged 50-75 years who received an inactivated influenza vaccine. Each CDR3 is given with its conserved first and last residue. D genes are given only for firm matches. Part of the rows lack a size; the others show once, few, many or a class for expanded clones.

>TRBV10-3|TRBD1|TRBJ2-7|few
CAISERGDRAYEQYF
TGTGCCATCAGTGAGCGGGGTGACAGGGCGTACGAGCAGTACTTC
>TRBV10-3|TRBD2|TRBJ2-1|NA
CATRLAGGYGNEQFF
TGTGCCACCAGACTAGCGGGAGGGTATGGGAATGAGCAGTTCTTC
>TRBV2|NA|TRBJ2-2|few
CASRPGTSNTGELFF
TGTGCCAGCAGGCCGGGCACCTCGAACACCGGGGAGCTGTTTTTT
>TRBV12-3/TRBV12-4|NA|TRBJ2-2|few
CASTNLGQLNTGELFF
TGTGCCAGCACCAACCTAGGACAGCTGAACACCGGGGAGCTGTTTTTT
>TRBV11-2|TRBD1|TRBJ2-5|few
CASSAVTGGETQYF
TGTGCCAGCAGCGCCGTGACAGGGGGGGAGACCCAGTACTTC
>TRBV9|NA|TRBJ2-5|NA
CASSVNPRETQYF
TGTGCCAGCAGCGTAAACCCTCGAGAGACCCAGTACTTC
>TRBV12-3/TRBV12-4|NA|TRBJ2-2|many
CASSLRATGELFF
TGTGCCAGCAGTTTAAGGGCTACCGGGGAGCTGTTTTTT
>TRBV27|NA|TRBJ2-6|few
CASSLRSGWAGANVLTF
TGTGCCAGCAGTTTACGATCAGGGTGGGCTGGGGCCAACGTCCTGACTTTC
>TRBV6-1|NA|TRBJ1-2|many
CASSEQPTETYGYTF
TGTGCCAGCAGTGAACAGCCGACAGAAACTTATGGCTACACCTTC
>TRBV3-1|NA|TRBJ2-2|NA
CASSQGMGTGELFF
TGTGCCAGCAGCCAAGGTATGGGCACCGGGGAGCTGTTTTTT
>TRBV11-2|TRBD2|TRBJ2-5|few
CASSLSISGRQETQYF
TGTGCCAGCAGCTTATCCATTAGCGGGCGGCAAGAGACCCAGTACTTC
>TRBV11-2|TRBD2|TRBJ2-1|NA
CASSLVLAREVEQFF
TGTGCCAGCAGCTTAGTACTAGCACGGGAGGTTGAGCAGTTCTTC
>TRBV20-1|TRBD1|TRBJ2-5|few
CSARLQGTETQYF
TGCAGTGCTAGATTACAGGGGACGGAGACCCAGTACTTC
>TRBV15|NA|TRBJ2-7|few
CATSRPDSYEQYF
TGTGCCACCAGCAGGCCGGACTCCTACGAGCAGTACTTC
>TRBV20-1|TRBD2|TRBJ2-5|few
CSAKGLAGSVETQYF
TGCAGTGCTAAAGGACTAGCGGGATCTGTGGAGACCCAGTACTTC
>TRBV6-2/TRBV6-3|NA|TRBJ1-1|few
CASSGGSTWRNTEAFF
TGTGCCAGCAGTGGAGGGTCGACATGGAGGAACACTGAAGCTTTCTTT
>TRBV4-2|NA|TRBJ2-3|NA
CASSQEWVYTDTQYF
TGTGCCAGCAGCCAAGAATGGGTCTACACAGATACGCAGTATTTT
>TRBV12-3/TRBV12-4|TRBD2|TRBJ2-7|few
CARLAGKSSYEQYF
TGTGCTCGACTAGCGGGGAAAAGCTCCTACGAGCAGTACTTC
>TRBV25-1|NA|TRBJ2-3|NA
CASSEYNGGPSTDTQYF
TGTGCCAGCAGTGAATATAACGGGGGGCCTAGCACAGATACGCAGTATTTT
>TRBV10-3|TRBD2|TRBJ2-3|NA
CAITSGGAVHTQYF
TGTGCCATCACCAGCGGGGGGGCTGTGCATACGCAGTATTTT
>TRBV5-5|NA|TRBJ1-1|NA
CASSLPSVRGMNTEAFF
TGTGCCAGCAGCTTGCCCAGCGTACGGGGGATGAACACTGAAGCTTTCTTT
>TRBV5-5|NA|TRBJ2-3|few
CASSPGDTDTQYF
TGTGCCAGCAGCCCAGGAGACACAGATACGCAGTATTTT
>TRBV12-3/TRBV12-4|NA|TRBJ2-1|few
CASSLLAGYYNEQFF
TGTGCCAGCAGTTTGCTTGCGGGGTACTACAATGAGCAGTTCTTC
>TRBV6-1|TRBD1|TRBJ2-7|few
CASRRQGPSYEQYF
TGTGCCAGCAGACGACAGGGACCATCCTACGAGCAGTACTTC
>TRBV7-9|TRBD2|TRBJ2-3|few
CASSSLTSGTDTQYF
TGTGCCAGCAGCTCCTTGACTAGCGGCACAGATACGCAGTATTTT
>TRBV20-1|TRBD2|TRBJ2-3|few
CSASRAGVRDTQYF
TGCAGTGCTAGTAGAGCGGGAGTTAGAGATACGCAGTATTTT
>TRBV24-1|TRBD1|TRBJ2-3|NA
CATSETGAYTDTQYF
TGTGCCACCAGTGAGACAGGGGCCTACACAGATACGCAGTATTTT
>TRBV3-1|NA|TRBJ2-2|NA
CASSQVGVYTGELFF
TGTGCCAGCAGCCAAGTAGGCGTCTACACCGGGGAGCTGTTTTTT
>TRBV20-1|NA|TRBJ2-3|many
CSARAGTSTDTQYF
TGCAGTGCTAGAGCCGGGACTAGCACAGATACGCAGTATTTT
>TRBV20-1|TRBD2|TRBJ2-2|few
CSARDYLAGANTGELFF
TGCAGTGCTAGAGATTACCTAGCGGGAGCTAACACCGGGGAGCTGTTTTTT
>TRBV11-2|NA|TRBJ1-4|NA
CASSFPGPDEKLFF
TGTGCCAGCAGCTTTCCAGGACCCGATGAAAAACTGTTTTTT
>TRBV28|NA|TRBJ1-6|few
CASSLGDLSSPLHF
TGTGCCAGCAGTTTGGGGGATCTGAGTTCACCCCTCCACTTT
>TRBV14|NA|TRBJ2-5|few
CASSEGQVGTQYF
TGTGCCAGCAGCGAGGGACAAGTGGGGACCCAGTACTTC
>TRBV27|TRBD2|TRBJ2-7|few
CASSQTVLAFEQYF
TGTGCCAGCAGCCAAACGGTACTAGCGTTCGAGCAGTACTTC
>TRBV20-1|NA|TRBJ2-5|few
CSARGDLGWEETQYF
TGCAGTGCTAGAGGAGACCTAGGGTGGGAAGAGACCCAGTACTTC
>TRBV28|TRBD2|TRBJ2-3|many
CASSLSGRAGADTQYF
TGTGCCAGCAGTTTAAGCGGGAGGGCCGGGGCAGATACGCAGTATTTT